This T cell receptor (beta chain) was captured in a study of CD4 T cells in relation to SARS-CoV-2 and coronaviruses. As to this clone: Its specificity is not known.

Deep TCR-beta sequencing used DNA from uncultured naive and memory CD4+ T cells. Profiling relied on immunoSEQ multiplex PCR, and the TCRdb table lists in-frame clones only, not all of them. Among 68,000 or so clones listed, 85% to 95% were seen once. Unexposed donor CD4+ T cells date from about 2011-2018, before the COVID-19 pandemic. Study-level results: This crossreactivity analysis covered spike protein alone, no other viral proteins. Compared with monoreactive clones, crossreactive clones showed significantly weaker SARS-CoV-2 expansion.

The sequenced sample was naive CD4+ T cells from PBMCs. The subset: naive CD4+ T cells isolated by negative enrichment. The TCR comes from a human donor in good health.

CDR3 coding DNA: TGCGCCAGCAGCTTGGTTACGGACCCTGGCGGGGAGCTGTTTTTT. Translation: CASSLVTDPGGELFF. This chain connects TRBV5-1 to TRBJ2-2, with D hard to call. Germline V gene lookup returns CDR1 SGHRS and CDR2 YFSETQ. The CDR3 extends over 15 amino acids. Trimming cost V 0 bases and J 7 bases, with 13 bases left between them. The complete variable domain, with remaining parts taken from reference TRBV5-1 and TRBJ2-2, reads KAGVTQTPRYLIKTRGQQVTLSCSPISGHRSVSWYQQTPGQGLQFLFEYFSETQRNKGNFPGRFSGRQFSNSRSEMNVSTLELGDSALYLCASSLVTDPGGELFFGEGSRLTVL.